The 26 T cell receptor beta chains listed next were all sequenced from one sample in a study. TCRdb independently ran MiXCR on the RT-PCR reads; one entry per CDR3 protein. Found here are approximately 720,000 distinct CDR3 sequences, 14% of them singletons; the top ten hold about 3.6%. Sequenced sample: memory CD4+ T cells from blood. These receptors were obtained from a female donor in good health, serving as a healthy control.

A few counts support this clonotype. The J gene is TRBJ2-1, the V gene TRBV9; TRBD2 matches 8 bases. The CDR3 loop spans 17 amino acids. Germline loops: CDR1 SGDLS, CDR2 YYNGEE. Trimming at V came to 0 bases and at J to 6 bases, leaving 11 bases not matched to a gene. In DNA, the CDR3 is TGTGCCAGCAGCGTAGTGTTTGGAGCGGGAGTGGGCAATGAGCAGTTCTTC. Translated, it gives CASSVVFGAGVGNEQFF.

This clonotype was picked up a small number of times. The rearrangement links TRBV19 to TRBJ2-7, with 12 positions matching TRBD1. V gave up 5 bases and J gave up 7 bases; unmatched junction bases: 9. Germline V gene data show CDR1 as LNHDA and CDR2 as SQIVND (reference sequence). CDR3 length: 15 residues. CDR3 nucleotides: TGTGCCAGTAGTCTTGGGACAGGGGGCCTGGCGGAGCAGTACTTC. It encodes CASSLGTGGLAEQYF. Using reference TRBV19 and TRBJ2-7 for the parts outside the CDR3, the full variable domain is DGGITQSPKYLFRKEGQNVTLSCEQNLNHDAMYWYRQDPGQGLRLIYYSQIVNDFQKGDIAEGYSVSREKKESFPLTVTSAQKNPTAFYLCASSLGTGGLAEQYFGPGTRLTVT.

The chain links TRBV20-1 to TRBJ2-1, with D hard to call. There are 16 residues in the CDR3. Germline V gives CDR1 DFQATT, CDR2 SNEGSKA (reference sequence). V was clipped by 4 bases and J by 0 bases, with 16 bases between them. In DNA, the CDR3 is TGCAGTGCTACACAAACTACGGGCCTCTCCTACAATGAGCAGTTCTTC. The encoded protein is CSATQTTGLSYNEQFF.

This clonotype appeared a few times. This chain links TRBV5-5 with TRBJ1-6; 9 nucleotides line up with TRBD1. Germline V gene sequence: CDR1 SGHKS, CDR2 YYEKEE (reference sequence). Trimming at V came to 0 bases and at J to 8 bases, leaving 3 bases not matched to a gene. CDR3 length: 15 amino acids. As DNA, the CDR3 is TGTGCCAGCAGCTTGGTGGGACAGGGAGATTCACCCCTCCACTTT. As protein: CASSLVGQGDSPLHF.

As DNA, the CDR3 is TGTGCCAGCAGCTCCGAGACAGGTTTCATGAACACTGAAGCTTTCTTT. Its protein is CASSSETGFMNTEAFF. This chain joins TRBV5-8 and TRBJ1-1, with D maybe TRBD1 (6 bases). Per germline, CDR1 SGHTS and CDR2 YDEGEE. V was shortened by 3 bases and J by 0 bases, with 15 bases between the two germline ends. CDR3 size: 16 residues. The variable domain in full, with the rest retrieved from reference TRBV5-8 and TRBJ1-1, is EAGVTQSPTHLIKTRGQQATLRCSPISGHTSVYWYQQALGLGLQFLLWYDEGEERNRGNFPPRFSGRQFPNYSSELNVNALELEDSALYLCASSSETGFMNTEAFFGQGTRLTVV.

The chain couples TRBV4-3 to TRBJ2-1; D gene uncertain. Germline V CDR1 and CDR2: LGHNA, YSLEER. V was trimmed by 3 bases and J by 5 bases, leaving 14 bases between them. The CDR3 has 15 residues. CDR3 region: CASSHSPKPHNEQFF. In DNA, the CDR3 is TGCGCCAGCAGCCATTCCCCCAAGCCCCACAATGAGCAGTTCTTC.

This clonotype was seen at least ten times. The chain has TRBV12-3 or TRBV12-4 and TRBJ2-5; D call uncertain. Trimming removed 5 bases from V and 1 base from J, with 8 bases in between. The CDR3 covers 13 residues. The CDR3 nucleotides are TGTGCCAGCAGTCGGCTCACCCAAGAGACCCAGTACTTC. It codes for CASSRLTQETQYF.

This clonotype was found many times. The gene calls are TRBV27 and TRBJ2-3; tentatively, D is TRBD1 or TRBD2 (5 bases each). Germline CDR1 reads MNHEY; CDR2 reads SMNVEV (reference sequence). The CDR3 is made up of 15 amino acids. V was pared by 0 bases and J by 1 base, with 8 bases between. The CDR3 here is CASSLSRGGTDTQYF. CDR3 coding DNA: TGTGCCAGCAGTTTATCCCGGGGCGGCACAGATACGCAGTATTTT.

The chain carries TRBV5-1 and TRBJ1-1; TRBD1 matches 8 bases. V gave up 4 bases and J gave up 1 base; unmatched junction bases: 6. CDR1 and CDR2 from the germline V gene are SGHRS and YFSETQ. The CDR3 has 15 amino acids. The DNA of the CDR3 is TGCGCCAGCAGCAAAAAGACAGGGGCGAACACTGAAGCTTTCTTT. It translates to CASSKKTGANTEAFF.

The gene calls are TRBV3-1 and TRBJ2-7, with 7 bases identical to TRBD2. The CDR3 runs 15 residues. The germline CDR1 and CDR2 sequences are LGHDT and YNNKEL (reference sequence). J gave up 7 bases and V 0 bases, and 9 bases lay outside the gene matches. The CDR3 spells CASSQDLDPSGEQYF. For the CDR3, the DNA is TGTGCCAGCAGCCAAGATTTGGACCCTAGCGGAGAGCAGTACTTC.

A few counts support this clonotype. The V and J genes are TRBV4-1 and TRBJ1-3; maybe TRBD1 (6 bases). V was clipped by 1 base and J by 1 base, with 14 bases between them. The length of the CDR3 is 17 residues. Germline V gene lookup returns CDR1 MGHRA and CDR2 YSYEKL. The CDR3 coding sequence is TGCGCCAGCAGCCAAGTGCGGGGGGCTGAGTCTGGAAACACCATATATTTT. Its protein is CASSQVRGAESGNTIYF.

This clonotype was seen a handful of times. The chain joins TRBV19 to TRBJ1-1; tentative D call: TRBD1 (5 bases). Looked up from germline, CDR1 is LNHDA and CDR2 is SQIVND (reference sequence). With 3 bases removed from V and 0 bases from J, the gap between germline ends came to 14 bases. CDR3 length equals 16 residues. CDR3 DNA: TGTGCCAGTAGTATGGGCCCCGGACAAATGAACACTGAAGCTTTCTTT. Residues: CASSMGPGQMNTEAFF.

This clonotype was seen at least ten times. This chain uses TRBV6-2 or TRBV6-3 with TRBJ2-1; 10 positions agree with TRBD2. Germline values: CDR1 MNHEY, CDR2 SVGEGT. Germline trimming cut 6 bases from V and 9 bases from J; bases unmatched to any gene: 8. The CDR3 sequence is 14 residues long. The CDR3 spells CASRSTSGSGEQFF. The CDR3, as DNA: TGTGCCAGCAGATCGACTAGCGGGTCCGGTGAGCAGTTCTTC.

Turning to this clonotype: A much larger clone differs by one base, so this may be a read error. V gene TRBV12-3 or TRBV12-4 combines with J gene TRBJ2-7; D is possibly TRBD1 (5 bases). V lost 6 bases, J lost 2 bases, and 8 bases lay in between. The CDR3 is made up of 12 amino acids. The CDR3 bases are TGTGCCAGCAGGATAGGGGCCTACGAGCAGTACTTC. It specifies CASRIGAYEQYF.

This clonotype showed up many times. The J gene is TRBJ2-7, the V gene TRBV15, with 8 bases that match TRBD2. Germline CDR1 LNHNV, CDR2 YYDKDF (reference sequence). There are 15 residues in the CDR3. Trimming removed 0 bases from V and 6 bases from J; junction bases left unmatched: 7. CDR3 sequence reads: CATSRDRAGDREQYF. DNA for the CDR3: TGTGCCACCAGCAGAGATCGAGCGGGAGACCGCGAGCAGTACTTC.

Only a few counts were recorded for this clonotype. The chain employs TRBV2 and TRBJ1-5; 7 nucleotides line up with TRBD1. Germline-derived CDR1 and CDR2 are SNHLY and FYNNEI. The trim removed 8 bases at V and 6 bases at J, leaving 10 bases unmatched. The CDR3 totals 14 residues. CDR3 amino acids: CASGLQGSGQPQHF. CDR3 in DNA: TGTGCCAGCGGCCTACAGGGGAGCGGTCAGCCCCAGCATTTT.

CDR3 DNA sequence: TGTGCCAGCAGGCCCGCAGGCTCTGGAAACACCATATATTTT. It yields the protein CASRPAGSGNTIYF. V usage is TRBV28 and J usage is TRBJ1-3, with D hard to call. Between the trimmed V and J ends, which lost 6 bases and 0 bases, there was a span of 9 bases. The germline CDR1 and CDR2 sequences are MDHEN and SYDVKM. There are 14 residues in the CDR3. The full variable domain, with the rest looked up from reference TRBV28 and TRBJ1-3, is DVKVTQSSRYLVKRTGEKVFLECVQDMDHENMFWYRQDPGLGLRLIYFSYDVKMKEKGDIPEGYSVSREKKERFSLILESASTNQTSMYLCASRPAGSGNTIYFGEGSWLTVV.

This clonotype has just one count. The DNA for the CDR3 is TGTGCCAGCAGCCCTCGGGGGCAGGGGGGGTACGAGCAGTACTTC. This codes for CASSPRGQGGYEQYF. This rearrangement joins TRBV9 to TRBJ2-7; D assignment may be TRBD1 or TRBD2 (7 bases each). V was clipped by 4 bases and J by 4 bases, with 18 bases between them. This CDR3 region has 15 residues. Germline V gives CDR1 SGDLS, CDR2 YYNGEE.

There are a few counts of this clonotype. The V and J genes are TRBV19 and TRBJ2-2; D not resolved. This CDR3 region has 13 residues. V lost 5 bases and J 5 bases, leaving 9 bases between the germline ends. Per the germline V gene, CDR1 is LNHDA and CDR2 is SQIVND (reference sequence). The CDR3 DNA sequence: TGTGCCAGTAGTCCAGAGCGAACCGGGGAGCTGTTTTTT. It codes for CASSPERTGELFF.

V and J are TRBV7-9 and TRBJ2-3; 8 bases map to TRBD1. Germline trimming cut 3 bases from V and 3 bases from J; bases unmatched to any gene: 2. The CDR3 has 14 amino acids. Germline-derived CDR1 and CDR2 are SEHNR and FQNEAQ (reference sequence). The chain's CDR3 is CASSLTGETDTQYF. CDR3 coding DNA: TGTGCCAGCAGCTTGACAGGGGAGACAGATACGCAGTATTTT.

The sample holds many counts of this clonotype. The genes are TRBV9 and TRBJ2-3, with 11 bases aligning to TRBD2. The V gene's germline CDR1 is SGDLS and CDR2 YYNGEE. The V gene end was trimmed by 3 bases and the J gene end by 5 bases; junction bases not matched to a gene: 2. There are 14 residues in the CDR3. The CDR3: CASSATSGIDTQYF. In DNA form, the CDR3 reads TGTGCCAGCAGCGCGACTAGCGGGATAGATACGCAGTATTTT.

The chain combines TRBV24-1 with TRBJ2-5, with D perhaps matching TRBD1 or TRBD2 (6 bases each). Trimming left V 10 bases short and J 5 bases short, with 19 bases between. The CDR3 extends over 14 amino acids. Germline V gives CDR1 KGHDR, CDR2 SFDVKD. The CDR3: CATTGGGTGETQYF. CDR3 in DNA: TGTGCCACTACCGGAGGGGGGACCGGGGAGACCCAGTACTTC.

The rearrangement uses TRBV21-1 and TRBJ2-1. TRBV21-1 is listed as a pseudogene. The CDR3 spans 14 residues. CDR3 region: CASSKGGSENEQFF. The DNA of the CDR3 is TGTGCCAGCAGCAAAGGAGGGTCCGAAAATGAGCAGTTCTTC.

This chain uses TRBV12-3 or TRBV12-4 with TRBJ1-1; no clear D. Trimming stripped 3 bases from V and 11 bases from J, with 10 bases between. The CDR3 runs to 11 residues. Written as DNA, the CDR3 is TGTGCCAGCAGTTTCGGGCGACGGGCTTTCTTT. It codes for CASSFGRRAFF.

This clonotype came up many times. The chain is built from TRBV5-1 and TRBJ2-7; the D is unclear. CDR1 SGHRS and CDR2 YFSETQ come from the germline V gene. The CDR3 is 14 amino acids. The ends were cut back, 1 base at V and 2 bases at J, with 10 bases in the middle. CDR3 amino acids: CASSLSGTPYEQYF. The CDR3 nucleotides are TGCGCCAGCAGCTTGAGTGGCACCCCCTACGAGCAGTACTTC.

The CDR3 DNA follows: TGTGCCAGCAGCGCATCCCTTAGCGGGAGCGGGCACGAGCAGTACTTC. Protein: CASSASLSGSGHEQYF. The rearrangement links TRBV9 to TRBJ2-7; 9 bases align to TRBD2. CDR3 length: 16 amino acids. J lost 5 bases, V lost 3 bases, and 12 bases had no gene match. Germline V lookup: CDR1 SGDLS, CDR2 YYNGEE.